What follows are 24 T cell receptor beta chains derived from one specimen sequenced in a study of tumor and adjacent non-tumor tissue in lung cancer. TCRbeta libraries were built with three rounds of nested PCR, modified from ARM-PCR. Each CDR3 protein is one row after TCRdb ran MiXCR on the multiplex PCR reads. Of 100,000 to 150,000 distinct CDR3 sequences listed, 60% to 70% are singletons. The template was RNA from unsorted bulk tissue. The source material was lung tumor tissue. The source is a man aged 25-40 years with non-small cell lung cancer.

There are many counts of this clonotype. It may be a read error: a sequence one base away is much more abundant. The chain couples TRBV6-2 or TRBV6-3 to TRBJ1-1; D is possibly TRBD1 (5 bases). V was pared by 8 bases and J by 1 base, with 14 bases between. This CDR3 spans 14 amino acids. Germline CDR1 is MNHEY and CDR2 is SVGEGT. CDR3 DNA sequence: TGTGCCAGCGGCCGAGCGGGGGGGAACACTGAAGCTTTCTTT. Encoded protein: CASGRAGGNTEAFF.

CDR3 coding DNA: TGTGCCAGCAGCTCCATGGGGGGGATCACTGAAGCTTTCTTT. Residues: CASSSMGGITEAFF. The J gene is TRBJ1-1, the V gene TRBV7-9; D might be TRBD1 (5 bases). V was shortened by 4 bases and J by 4 bases, with 13 bases between the two germline ends. The CDR3 runs 14 residues. Germline V gives CDR1 SEHNR, CDR2 FQNEAQ (reference sequence).

This clonotype was counted ten times or more. This chain joins TRBV6-2 or TRBV6-3 and TRBJ1-5; D remains ambiguous. Germline V CDR1 and CDR2: MNHEY, SVGEGT. The ends were cut back, 0 bases at V and 3 bases at J, with 21 bases in the middle. The CDR3 consists of 19 residues. DNA for the CDR3: TGTGCCAGCAGTTACTCGAGTCGGCAGAGGGCAGGCGTCAATCAGCCCCAGCATTTT. Encoded protein: CASSYSSRQRAGVNQPQHF.

A word on this clonotype: A read error may be the cause here, since a much bigger clone is one base away. This is likely a read error, given that the CDR3 carries no conserved phenylalanine or tryptophan at its end. The genes are TRBV12-3 or TRBV12-4 and TRBJ2-1, with D unclear. CDR3 length equals 16 residues. V was clipped by 4 bases and J by 0 bases, with 13 bases between them. CDR3 bases: TGTGCCAGCAGTTATGCTCCCAGTGGCTCCTACAATGAGCAGTTCTAC. It is translated as CASSYAPSGSYNEQFY.

This clonotype has only one observation. A much larger clone sits a single nucleotide away, making a read error possible. The V and J genes are TRBV20-1 and TRBJ2-7; possibly TRBD2 for D (7 bases). CDR3 length equals 17 residues. The germline V gene encodes CDR1 DFQATT and CDR2 SNEGSKA (reference sequence). Deletions cut 3 bases from V and 5 bases from J, with 26 bases between. This chain's CDR3 is CSASHHWGGGEPHEQYF. The CDR3 DNA sequence: TGCAGTGCTAGCCATCATTGGGGAGGGGGTGAACCCCACGAGCAGTACTTC.

The DNA for the CDR3 is TGTGTCTGCAGCCGGGACACCGCGGGCGAGCAGTACTTC. It encodes CVCSRDTAGEQYF. The chain uses TRBV12-3 or TRBV12-4 and TRBJ2-7, with a possible D match to TRBD1 (6 bases). The CDR3 covers 13 residues.

With respect to this clonotype: At one boundary the junction diverges from the germline segment, which might be a read error. This rearrangement joins TRBV6-5 to TRBJ2-3; D is uncertain. The germline V gene encodes CDR1 MNHEY and CDR2 SVGAGI. The CDR3 covers 13 residues. CDR3 loop: CASSYIVTDTQFF. CDR3 bases: TGTGCCAGCAGTTACATCGTAACAGATACGCAGTTTTTT.

Regarding this clonotype: A much larger clone differs by one base, so this may be a read error. This rearrangement joins TRBV5-4 to TRBJ2-2; D remains unclear. Deletions cut 0 bases from V and 6 bases from J, with 6 bases between. Germline CDR1 is SGHNT and CDR2 is YYREEE (reference sequence). This CDR3 contains 13 residues. Written as DNA, the CDR3 is TGTGCCAGCAGCTTGGCCAGGCCCGGGGAGCTGTTTTTT. Its protein is CASSLARPGELFF. Looking up the rest from reference TRBV5-4 and TRBJ2-2 gives the full variable domain: ETGVTQSPTHLIKTRGQQVTLRCSSQSGHNTVSWYQQALGQGPQFIFQYYREEENGRGNFPPRFSGLQFPNYSSELNVNALELDDSALYLCASSLARPGELFFGEGSRLTVL.

This clonotype has ten or more counts. The V and J genes are TRBV28 and TRBJ1-4; TRBD1 might be the D (5 bases). The V end lost 7 bases, the J end lost 4 bases, and 13 bases lay between the germline ends. Per the germline V gene, CDR1 is MDHEN and CDR2 is SYDVKM. CDR3 length: 14 residues. The CDR3: CASTALTDNEKLFF. Here the CDR3 DNA reads TGTGCCAGCACCGCCCTGACAGATAATGAAAAACTGTTTTTT.

This clonotype was found a few times. A read error is possible here, since a much larger clone lies one base away. This chain connects TRBV20-1 to TRBJ2-4; possible D gene TRBD2, 5 bases. In germline, CDR1 is DFQATT, CDR2 SNEGSKA (reference sequence). This CDR3 contains 14 residues. V was trimmed by 3 bases and J by 6 bases, leaving 15 bases between them. CDR3 DNA: TGCAGTGCTAGGCCCCGGGGTCCCACAAACATTCAGTACTTC. Translation: CSARPRGPTNIQYF.

Notes on this clonotype: A read error may produce the germline difference seen at one junction end. V gene TRBV29-1 combines with J gene TRBJ1-1; the D gene is possibly TRBD1 (6 bases). The CDR3 spans 13 residues. Germline CDR1 and CDR2: SQVTM and ANQGSEA. DNA for the CDR3: TGCAACGTTGGTAAGGGGGGAGACATTGAAGCTTTCTTT. This gives the protein CNVGKGGDIEAFF. Filled out from reference TRBV29-1 and TRBJ1-1, the complete variable domain reads SAVISQKPSRDICQRGTSLTIQCQVDSQVTMMFWYRQQPGQSLTLIATANQGSEATYESGFVIDKFPISRPNLTFSTLTVSNMSPEDSSIYLCNVGKGGDIEAFFGQGTRLTVV.

On this clonotype: This sequence may be a read error, since a much larger clone differs from it by one base. The CDR3 here is CASSEWLSNQPQHF. The CDR3 DNA sequence: TGTGCCAGCAGTGAATGGTTGAGCAATCAGCCCCAGCATTTT. This chain joins TRBV6-1 and TRBJ1-5; D gene unclear. The CDR3 has 14 residues. CDR1 MNHNS and CDR2 SASEGT come from the germline V gene. The ends were cut back, 2 bases at V and 1 base at J, with 6 bases in the middle.

The chain links TRBV6-5 to TRBJ1-1; D may be TRBD1 (5 bases). Trimming took 5 bases from V and 0 from J, leaving 13 bases between them. This CDR3 has 15 residues. From germline, CDR1 is MNHEY and CDR2 SVGAGI. CDR3 in DNA: TGTGCCAGCAGTCATGGGGGAGCGATGAACACTGAAGCTTTCTTT. Amino acid sequence: CASSHGGAMNTEAFF.

In regard to this clonotype: This clone may be a read error of a much larger clone one base away. The V call is TRBV5-1, the J call TRBJ2-7; D is possibly TRBD1 (5 bases). The CDR3 runs to 13 residues. Per germline, CDR1 SGHRS and CDR2 YFSETQ. CDR3 sequence: CASRLGADYEQYF. For the CDR3, the DNA is TGCGCCAGCCGCTTAGGGGCTGACTACGAGCAGTACTTC.

As for this clonotype: This CDR3 is missing its conserved last phenylalanine or tryptophan, likely due to a read error. V is TRBV11-1 and J is TRBJ1-5; no definite D call. Looked up from germline, CDR1 is SGHAT and CDR2 is FQDESV (reference sequence). CDR3 length equals 13 residues. CDR3 nucleotide sequence: TGTGCCAGCAGCTTCGGGAGCAATCAGTCCCAGCATTTA. Protein product: CASSFGSNQSQHL.

The chain employs TRBV24-1 and TRBJ2-5; unclear D gene. Germline V gene sequence: CDR1 KGHDR, CDR2 SFDVKD. This CDR3 is 12 amino acids long. V was trimmed by 3 bases and J by 4 bases, leaving 5 bases between them. Here the CDR3 DNA reads TGTGCCACCAGTGATCTGACAGAGACCCAGTACTTC. It translates to CATSDLTETQYF.

The rearrangement joins TRBV5-1 to TRBJ2-1, with D hard to call. CDR1 is SGHRS, CDR2 YFSETQ, per germline. This CDR3 spans 13 amino acids. V lost 2 bases, J lost 5 bases, and 8 bases lay in between. The CDR3 coding sequence is TGCGCCAGCAGCTTAAGCAGCAACAATGAGCAGTTCTTC. Its protein is CASSLSSNNEQFF. Using reference TRBV5-1 and TRBJ2-1 for the parts outside the CDR3, the full variable domain is KAGVTQTPRYLIKTRGQQVTLSCSPISGHRSVSWYQQTPGQGLQFLFEYFSETQRNKGNFPGRFSGRQFSNSRSEMNVSTLELGDSALYLCASSLSSNNEQFFGPGTRLTVL.

This sequence joins TRBV18 and TRBJ2-2; no reliable D call. Looked up from germline, CDR1 is KGHSH and CDR2 is LQKENI. V lost 5 bases and J 5 bases, leaving 15 bases between the germline ends. The CDR3 consists of 15 residues. CDR3 DNA sequence: TGTGCCAGCTCAAAATACCAGGAAGCAACCGGGGAGCTGTTTTTT. Translation: CASSKYQEATGELFF.

As to this clonotype: Mismatch with germline at one junction end may stem from a read error. V and J are TRBV29-1 and TRBJ2-7, with a possible D match to TRBD2 (6 bases). The CDR3 runs to 13 residues. Germline V CDR1 and CDR2: SQVTM, ANQGSEA. The CDR3 nucleotides read TGCAGCGTTGAAGGGACTAATCTTCTCGAGGAGTACTTC. It specifies CSVEGTNLLEEYF.

Comments on this clonotype: It may be a read error: a sequence one base away is much more abundant. In DNA, the CDR3 is TGCAGCGTTGTATTGGGGGGTGACACAGATACGCAGTATTTT. Translating gives CSVVLGGDTDTQYF. This rearrangement joins TRBV29-1 to TRBJ2-3, with D perhaps matching TRBD2 (6 bases). Trimming took off 4 bases at V and 2 bases at J, with 13 bases between the two ends. CDR1 SQVTM and CDR2 ANQGSEA come from the germline V gene. The CDR3 is made up of 14 amino acids.

For this clonotype: A much larger clone lies a single base off, so this may be a read error. This chain links TRBV7-9 with TRBJ2-7; 7 nucleotides line up with TRBD1. V shed 5 bases and J 3 bases; nucleotides not matched to a gene: 10. Germline values: CDR1 SEHNR, CDR2 FQNEAQ (reference sequence). The CDR3 spans 15 residues. This CDR3 is CASSLPATGYYEQYF. CDR3 DNA: TGTGCCAGCAGCCTCCCCGCGACAGGGTACTACGAGCAGTACTTC.

A word on this clonotype: This may be a read error: a much more frequent sequence differs by one nucleotide. This sequence joins TRBV29-1 and TRBJ2-7; the match to TRBD1 covers 7 bases. With V trimmed by 6 bases and J by 4 bases, 9 bases remained unmatched. Germline V gene sequence: CDR1 SQVTM, CDR2 ANQGSEA. The CDR3 consists of 13 residues. The CDR3 DNA is TGCAGCGTAAAACCCAAACAGGGGTACGAGCAGTACTTC. Protein: CSVKPKQGYEQYF.

This clonotype has only one observation. The J gene is TRBJ2-1, the V gene TRBV3-1; tentative D call: TRBD2 (5 bases). Trimming cost V 8 bases and J 4 bases, with 6 bases left between them. Germline CDR1 reads LGHDT; CDR2 reads YNNKEL (reference sequence). This CDR3 comprises 11 residues. This CDR3 reads CASRLYNEQFF. In DNA form, the CDR3 reads TGTGCCAGCCGACTATACAATGAGCAGTTCTTC.

This clonotype showed up just once. At one boundary the junction diverges from the germline segment, which might be a read error. V usage is TRBV30 and J usage is TRBJ2-4, with D perhaps TRBD2 (5 bases). Looked up from germline, CDR1 is GTSNPN and CDR2 is SVGIG (reference sequence). The CDR3 runs to 14 residues. The chain's CDR3 is CAWSVVGAKNIQYF. The CDR3 DNA reads TGTGCCTGGAGTGTAGTGGGAGCCAAAAACATTCAGTATTTC.